Each of the 4 T cell receptor beta chains below was sequenced from the same sample in a study of T-cell memory formation after mild COVID-19. One entry per CDR3 protein, called by TCRdb with MiXCR from the 5' RACE reads. In the table there are about 430,000 distinct CDR3 sequences, roughly 17% of which are singletons. Input material: PBMCs or a T cell subset sorted from them (not recorded which). The receptors derive from a man in his late teens or twenties who had mild COVID-19 (a few samples of this study predate the infection). Cell type and time point are not known.

The chain is built from TRBV15 and TRBJ1-1; TRBD1 aligns across 10 bases. The ends lost 8 bases at V and 2 bases at J; junction bases unmatched: 5. This CDR3 spans 14 amino acids. Germline V CDR1 and CDR2: LNHNV, YYDKDF (reference sequence). The CDR3 region is CATGRDRGNTEAFF. CDR3 bases: TGTGCCACCGGCCGGGACAGGGGAAACACTGAAGCTTTCTTT.

The CDR3 region is CSVEVYGRGTDTQYF. CDR3 in DNA: TGCAGCGTTGAGGTGTACGGCAGGGGGACAGATACGCAGTATTTT. V and J are TRBV29-1 and TRBJ2-3; 7 bases match TRBD1. V trimming: 3 bases; J trimming: 3 bases; junction bases outside the gene matches: 9. The CDR3 extends over 15 amino acids. In germline, CDR1 is SQVTM, CDR2 ANQGSEA.

The CDR3: CASSEPGTGNTIYF. CDR3 sequence (DNA): TGTGCCAGCAGTGAACCAGGGACTGGAAACACCATATATTTT. The J gene is TRBJ1-3, the V gene TRBV6-1; D is possibly TRBD1 (5 bases). The V gene lost 2 bases and the J gene lost 2 bases, with 7 bases spanning the gap. CDR3 size: 14 residues. CDR1 is MNHNS and CDR2 is SASEGT in the germline V gene.

The chain uses TRBV20-1 and TRBJ2-5, with D perhaps TRBD2 (5 bases). Germline V gives CDR1 DFQATT, CDR2 SNEGSKA (reference sequence). Trimming stripped 6 bases from V and 3 bases from J, with 11 bases between. The length of the CDR3 is 12 residues. The CDR3 nucleotides are TGCAGTGCCGGTACTAGAGAAGAGACCCAGTACTTC. As protein: CSAGTREETQYF.